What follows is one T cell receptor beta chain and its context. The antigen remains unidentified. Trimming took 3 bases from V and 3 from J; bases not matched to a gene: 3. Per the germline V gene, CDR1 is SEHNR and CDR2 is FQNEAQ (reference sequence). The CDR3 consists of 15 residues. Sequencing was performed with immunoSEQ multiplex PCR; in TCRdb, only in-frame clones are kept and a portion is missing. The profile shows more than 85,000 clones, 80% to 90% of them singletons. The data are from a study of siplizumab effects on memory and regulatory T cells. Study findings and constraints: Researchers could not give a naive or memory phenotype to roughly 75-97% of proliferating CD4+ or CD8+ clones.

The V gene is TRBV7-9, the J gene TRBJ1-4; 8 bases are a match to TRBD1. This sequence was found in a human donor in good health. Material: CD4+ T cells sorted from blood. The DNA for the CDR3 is TGTGCCAGCAGCTTTCAGGGGGCGCCTAATGAAAAACTGTTTTTT. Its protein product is CASSFQGAPNEKLFF.